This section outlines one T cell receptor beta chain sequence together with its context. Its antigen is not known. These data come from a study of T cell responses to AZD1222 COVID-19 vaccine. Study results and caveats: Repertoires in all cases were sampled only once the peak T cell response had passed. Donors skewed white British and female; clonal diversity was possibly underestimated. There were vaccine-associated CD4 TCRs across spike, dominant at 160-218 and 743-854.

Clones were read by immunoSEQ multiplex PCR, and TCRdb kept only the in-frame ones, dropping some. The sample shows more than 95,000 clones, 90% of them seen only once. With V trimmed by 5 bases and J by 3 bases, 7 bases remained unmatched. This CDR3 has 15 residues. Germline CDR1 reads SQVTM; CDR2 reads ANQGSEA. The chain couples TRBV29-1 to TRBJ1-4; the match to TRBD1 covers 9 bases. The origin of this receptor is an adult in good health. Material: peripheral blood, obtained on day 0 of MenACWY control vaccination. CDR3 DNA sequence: TGCAGCGTTAAAACAGGGGGCACGGCTAATGAAAAACTGTTTTTT. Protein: CSVKTGGTANEKLFF.